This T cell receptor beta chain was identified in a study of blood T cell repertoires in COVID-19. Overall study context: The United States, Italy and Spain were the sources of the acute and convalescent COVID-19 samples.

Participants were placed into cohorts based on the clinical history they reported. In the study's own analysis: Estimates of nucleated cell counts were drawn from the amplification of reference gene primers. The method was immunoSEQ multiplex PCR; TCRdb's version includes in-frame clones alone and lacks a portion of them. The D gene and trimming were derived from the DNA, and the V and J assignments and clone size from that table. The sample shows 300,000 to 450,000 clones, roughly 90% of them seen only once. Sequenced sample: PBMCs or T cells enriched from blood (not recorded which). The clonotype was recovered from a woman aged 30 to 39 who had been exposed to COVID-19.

CDR3 protein: CASSQDTAAGVYEQYF. CDR3 coding DNA: TGTGCCAGCAGCCAAGATACCGCCGCGGGAGTGTACGAGCAGTACTTC. This rearrangement joins TRBV4-2 to TRBJ2-7; the match to TRBD2 covers 7 bases. Germline-derived CDR1 and CDR2 are LGHNA and YNFKEQ. The CDR3 is 16 amino acids. Trimming at V came to 0 bases and at J to 4 bases, leaving 9 bases not matched to a gene.